This entry is about one TCR beta chain. The antigen is undetermined. This record belongs to a study of beta chain features in type 1 diabetes. Study as a whole: In all, about 110 million sorted cells from all samples were analyzed. Regarding the study as a whole: Possibly, sequencing cDNA over-represented cells that had high TCR expression levels.

The isolated RNA, all of it, was reverse transcribed, so expressed TCRB transcripts were what got sequenced. Sequenced naive, central memory and regulatory T cell samples produced an average of around 3.8 million reads. Produced via immunoSEQ multiplex PCR; TCRdb's table is partial and in-frame only. Of roughly 500,000 clones listed, around 30% are singletons. The receptor was isolated from a young man in good health. The sequencing sample was made of naive CD4+ T cells from blood.

The CDR3 nucleotides read TGTGCCTGGATTCGGGGGGCAGGAAACACCATATATTTT. It yields the protein CAWIRGAGNTIYF. The rearrangement uses TRBV30 and TRBJ1-3; D is perhaps TRBD1 (6 bases). Germline V gene sequence: CDR1 GTSNPN, CDR2 SVGIG (reference sequence). The CDR3 is made up of 13 amino acids. V gave up 4 bases and J gave up 4 bases, with 11 bases separating them.